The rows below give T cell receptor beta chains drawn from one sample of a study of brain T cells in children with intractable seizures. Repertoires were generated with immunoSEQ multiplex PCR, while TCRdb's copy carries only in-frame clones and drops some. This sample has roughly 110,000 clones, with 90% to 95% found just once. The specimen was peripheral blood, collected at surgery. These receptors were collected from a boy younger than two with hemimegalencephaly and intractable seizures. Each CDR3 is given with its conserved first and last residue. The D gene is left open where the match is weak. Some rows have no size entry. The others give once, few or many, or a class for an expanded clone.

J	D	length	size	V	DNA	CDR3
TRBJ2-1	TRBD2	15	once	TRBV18	TGTGCCAGCACGGGACTAGCGCTTAAAACGAGTGAGCAGTTCTTC	CASTGLALKTSEQFF
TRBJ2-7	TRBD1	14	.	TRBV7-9	TGTGCCAGCAGCTATTCCGGGACAGACTACGAGCAGTACTTC	CASSYSGTDYEQYF
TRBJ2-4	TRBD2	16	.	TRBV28	TGTGCCAGCAGTTTCCCGGCGGGAGGGCCGATAAACATTCAGTACTTC	CASSFPAGGPINIQYF
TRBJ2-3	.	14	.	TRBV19	TGTGCCAGTAGTACCCGGTTACAAGGAGATACGCAGTATTTT	CASSTRLQGDTQYF
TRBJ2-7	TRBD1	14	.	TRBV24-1	TGTGCCACCAGTGGGGGACAGGGGACCCACGAGCAGTACTTC	CATSGGQGTHEQYF
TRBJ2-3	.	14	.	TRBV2	TGTGCCAGCAGTGAGGGGAAGGTCACAGATACGCAGTATTTT	CASSEGKVTDTQYF
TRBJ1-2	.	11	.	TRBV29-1	TGCAGCGTTGGGGCCGGTTATGGCTACACCTTC	CSVGAGYGYTF
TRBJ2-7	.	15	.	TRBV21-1	TGTGCCAGCAGCAAAGCTGGGCAACTCCTCTACGAGCAGTACTTC	CASSKAGQLLYEQYF
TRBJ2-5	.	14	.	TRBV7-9	TGTGCCAGCAGCGTCCAGGAGTACCAAGAGACCCAGTACTTC	CASSVQEYQETQYF
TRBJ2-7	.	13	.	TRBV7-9	TGTGCCAGCAAAAAAGGGCTAGCGCTCGAGCAGTACTTC	CASKKGLALEQYF
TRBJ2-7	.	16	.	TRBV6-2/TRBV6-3	TGTGCCAGCAGTTACTCGAAAGAAGGGGGATCGTACGAGCAGTACTTC	CASSYSKEGGSYEQYF
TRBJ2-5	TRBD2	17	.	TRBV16	TGTGCCAGCAGCCAACCCTCTAGCGGGGTCGCGAGAGAGACCCAGTACTTC	CASSQPSSGVARETQYF
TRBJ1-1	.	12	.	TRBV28	TGTGCCAGCAGTTTATTTGGACAAGAAGCTTTCTTT	CASSLFGQEAFF
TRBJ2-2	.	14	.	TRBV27	TGTGCCAGCAGCCCGACTCCAAGAACCGGGGAGCTGTTTTTT	CASSPTPRTGELFF
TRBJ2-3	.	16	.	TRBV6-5	TGTGCCAGCAGTTACTCGGCCAGCCCCCTCTCAGATACGCAGTATTTT	CASSYSASPLSDTQYF
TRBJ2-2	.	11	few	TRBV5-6	TGTGCCAGGACGTGGACCGGGGAGCTGTTTTTT	CARTWTGELFF
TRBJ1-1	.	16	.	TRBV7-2	TGTGCCAGCAGTTTTAGGGTTGTCCAGGGTGGAACTGAAGCTTTCTTT	CASSFRVVQGGTEAFF
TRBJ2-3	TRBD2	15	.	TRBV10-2	TGCGCCACTTCACCCGGACTAGCGGAGGCAGATACGCAGTATTTT	CATSPGLAEADTQYF
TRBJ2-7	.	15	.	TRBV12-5	TGTGCTAGTGGTTTCGGGGGCGGACACTCCTACGAGCAGTACTTC	CASGFGGGHSYEQYF
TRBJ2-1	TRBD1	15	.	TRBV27	TGTGCCAGCAGTTCGGGACAGGCGGGCTACAATGAGCAGTTCTTC	CASSSGQAGYNEQFF
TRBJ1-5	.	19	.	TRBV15	TGTGCCACCAGCAGAGGTCGATTTAGACGACGGAGTAGCAATCAGCCCCAGCATTTT	CATSRGRFRRRSSNQPQHF
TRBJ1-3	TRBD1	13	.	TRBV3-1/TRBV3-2	TGTGCCAGCAGCCCGGGGACAGGCAACACCATATATTTT	CASSPGTGNTIYF